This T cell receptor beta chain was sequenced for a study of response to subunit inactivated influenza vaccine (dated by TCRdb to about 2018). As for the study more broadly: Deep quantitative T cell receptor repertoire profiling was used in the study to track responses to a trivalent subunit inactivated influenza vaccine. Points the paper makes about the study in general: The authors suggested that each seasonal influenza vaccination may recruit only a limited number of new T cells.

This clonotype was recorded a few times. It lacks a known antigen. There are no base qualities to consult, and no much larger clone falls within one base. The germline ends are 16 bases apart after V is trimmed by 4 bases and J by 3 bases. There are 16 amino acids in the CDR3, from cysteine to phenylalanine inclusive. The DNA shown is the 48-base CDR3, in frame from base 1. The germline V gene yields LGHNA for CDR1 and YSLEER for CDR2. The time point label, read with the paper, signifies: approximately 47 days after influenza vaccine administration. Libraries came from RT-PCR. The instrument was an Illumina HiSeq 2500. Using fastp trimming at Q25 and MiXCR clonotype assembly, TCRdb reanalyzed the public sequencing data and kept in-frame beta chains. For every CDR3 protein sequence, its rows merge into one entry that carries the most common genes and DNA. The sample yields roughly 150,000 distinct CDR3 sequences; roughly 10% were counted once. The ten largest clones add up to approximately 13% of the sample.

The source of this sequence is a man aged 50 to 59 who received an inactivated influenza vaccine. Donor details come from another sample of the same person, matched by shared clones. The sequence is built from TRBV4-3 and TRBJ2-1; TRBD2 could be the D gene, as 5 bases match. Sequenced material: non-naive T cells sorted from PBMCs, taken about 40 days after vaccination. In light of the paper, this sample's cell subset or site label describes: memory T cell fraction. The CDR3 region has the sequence CASSPLASMIYNEQFF. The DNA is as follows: TGCGCCAGCAGCCCTTTAGCGTCTATGATCTACAATGAGCAGTTCTTC.